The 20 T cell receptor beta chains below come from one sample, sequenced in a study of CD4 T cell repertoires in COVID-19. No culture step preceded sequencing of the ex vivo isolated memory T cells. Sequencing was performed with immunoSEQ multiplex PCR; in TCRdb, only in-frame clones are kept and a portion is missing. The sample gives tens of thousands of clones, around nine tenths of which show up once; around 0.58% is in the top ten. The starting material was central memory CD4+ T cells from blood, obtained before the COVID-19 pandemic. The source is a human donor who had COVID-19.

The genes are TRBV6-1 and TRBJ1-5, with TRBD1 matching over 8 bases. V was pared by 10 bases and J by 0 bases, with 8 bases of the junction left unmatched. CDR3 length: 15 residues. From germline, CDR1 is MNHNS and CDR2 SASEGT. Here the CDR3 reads CATWTGLYSNQPQHF. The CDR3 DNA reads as TGTGCCACATGGACAGGGCTCTATAGCAATCAGCCCCAGCATTTT.

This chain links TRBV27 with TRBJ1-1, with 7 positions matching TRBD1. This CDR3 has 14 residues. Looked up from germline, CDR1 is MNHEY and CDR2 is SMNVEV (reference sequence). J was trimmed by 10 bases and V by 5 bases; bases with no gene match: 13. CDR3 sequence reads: CASSRGQSLIGAFF. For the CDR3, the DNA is TGTGCCAGCAGTAGGGGACAGTCTTTAATCGGAGCTTTCTTT.

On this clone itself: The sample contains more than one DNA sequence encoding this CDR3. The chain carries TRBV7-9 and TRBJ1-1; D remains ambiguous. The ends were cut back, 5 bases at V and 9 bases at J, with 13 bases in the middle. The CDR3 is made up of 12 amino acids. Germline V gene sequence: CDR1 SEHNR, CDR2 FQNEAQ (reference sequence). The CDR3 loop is CASSLESGKAFF. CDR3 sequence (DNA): TGTGCCAGCAGCCTAGAGTCAGGAAAAGCTTTCTTT.

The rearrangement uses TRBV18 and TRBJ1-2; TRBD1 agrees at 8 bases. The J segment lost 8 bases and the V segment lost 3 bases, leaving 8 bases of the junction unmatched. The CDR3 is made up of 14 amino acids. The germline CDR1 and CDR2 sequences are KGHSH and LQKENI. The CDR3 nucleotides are TGTGCCAGCTCACCCTCGCAAAGGACAGGGGGCTACACCTTC. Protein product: CASSPSQRTGGYTF.

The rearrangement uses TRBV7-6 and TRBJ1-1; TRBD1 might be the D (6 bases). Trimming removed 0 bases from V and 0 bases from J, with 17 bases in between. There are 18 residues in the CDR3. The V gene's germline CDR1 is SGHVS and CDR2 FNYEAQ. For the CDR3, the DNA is TGTGCCAGCAGCTTAGCGACAGGAATTAATAGTGTGAACACTGAAGCTTTCTTT. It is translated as CASSLATGINSVNTEAFF.

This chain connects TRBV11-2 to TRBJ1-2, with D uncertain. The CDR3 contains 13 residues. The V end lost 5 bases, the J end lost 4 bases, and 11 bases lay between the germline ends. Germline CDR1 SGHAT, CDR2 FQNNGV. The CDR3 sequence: CASSLGSPYGYTF. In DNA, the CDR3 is TGTGCCAGCAGCCTCGGGTCACCCTATGGCTACACCTTC.

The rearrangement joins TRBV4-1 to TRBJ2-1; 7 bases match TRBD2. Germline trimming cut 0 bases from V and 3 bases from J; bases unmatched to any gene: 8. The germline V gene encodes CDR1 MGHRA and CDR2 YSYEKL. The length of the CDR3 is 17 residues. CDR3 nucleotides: TGCGCCAGCAGCCAAGACACCGGGAGGAGTCGCTACAATGAGCAGTTCTTC. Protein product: CASSQDTGRSRYNEQFF.

CDR3 residues: CASSLGGGPQNEQFF. In DNA form, the CDR3 reads TGTGCCAGCAGCCTGGGGGGGGGCCCCCAGAATGAGCAGTTCTTC. The rearrangement uses TRBV7-3 and TRBJ2-1; the D gene is possibly TRBD2 (7 bases). The CDR3 covers 15 residues. The germline CDR1 and CDR2 sequences are SGHTA and FQGTGA. V lost 5 bases and J 7 bases, leaving 18 bases between the germline ends. The full variable domain, with the rest looked up from reference TRBV7-3 and TRBJ2-1, is GAGVSQTPSNKVTEKGKYVELRCDPISGHTALYWYRQSLGQGPEFLIYFQGTGAADDSGLPNDRFFAVRPEGSVSTLKIQRTERGDSAVYLCASSLGGGPQNEQFFGPGTRLTVL.

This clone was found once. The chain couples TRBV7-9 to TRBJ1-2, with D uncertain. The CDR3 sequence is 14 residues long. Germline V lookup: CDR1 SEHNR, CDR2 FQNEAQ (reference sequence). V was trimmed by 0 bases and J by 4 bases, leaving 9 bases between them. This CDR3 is CASSLAQTPYGYTF. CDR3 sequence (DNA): TGTGCCAGCAGCTTAGCTCAGACACCCTATGGCTACACCTTC.

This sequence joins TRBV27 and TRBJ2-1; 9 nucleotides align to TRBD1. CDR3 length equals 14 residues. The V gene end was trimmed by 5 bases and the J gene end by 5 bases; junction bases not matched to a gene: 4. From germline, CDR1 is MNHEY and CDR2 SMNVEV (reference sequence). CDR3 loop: CASSLGTGNNEQFF. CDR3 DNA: TGTGCCAGCAGTCTCGGGACAGGGAACAATGAGCAGTTCTTC.

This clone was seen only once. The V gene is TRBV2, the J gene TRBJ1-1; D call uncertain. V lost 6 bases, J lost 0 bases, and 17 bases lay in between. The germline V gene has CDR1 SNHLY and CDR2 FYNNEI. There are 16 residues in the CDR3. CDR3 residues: CASRESTGFMNTEAFF. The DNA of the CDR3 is TGTGCCAGCAGGGAAAGTACCGGTTTCATGAACACTGAAGCTTTCTTT.

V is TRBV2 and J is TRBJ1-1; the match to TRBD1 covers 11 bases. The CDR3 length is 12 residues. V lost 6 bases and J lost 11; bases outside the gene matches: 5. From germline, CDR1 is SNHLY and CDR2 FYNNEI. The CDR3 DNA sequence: TGTGCCAGCAGGGACAGGGGGCCGAGGGCTTTCTTT. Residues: CASRDRGPRAFF.

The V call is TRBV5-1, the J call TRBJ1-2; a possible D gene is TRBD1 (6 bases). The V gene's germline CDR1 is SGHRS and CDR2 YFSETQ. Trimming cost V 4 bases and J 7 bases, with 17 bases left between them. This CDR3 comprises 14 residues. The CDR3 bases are TGCGCCAGCAGCCTAGGGGGGGGGTCGCCTGGCTACACCTTC. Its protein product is CASSLGGGSPGYTF.

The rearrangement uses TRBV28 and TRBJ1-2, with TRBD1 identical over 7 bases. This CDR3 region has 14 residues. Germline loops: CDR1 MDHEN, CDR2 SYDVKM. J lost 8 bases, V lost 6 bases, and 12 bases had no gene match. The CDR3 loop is CASSPLRQGVGYTF. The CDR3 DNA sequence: TGTGCCAGCAGCCCCCTCCGACAGGGTGTGGGCTACACCTTC.

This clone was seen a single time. Here the CDR3 reads CSVRDGDRGDEQYF. The CDR3 DNA reads as TGCAGCGTTCGCGACGGGGACAGAGGAGACGAGCAGTACTTC. The rearrangement joins TRBV29-1 to TRBJ2-7, with TRBD1 matching over 7 bases. V lost 5 bases, J lost 5 bases, and 12 bases stayed unmatched. Germline CDR1 is SQVTM and CDR2 is ANQGSEA. This CDR3 has 14 residues.

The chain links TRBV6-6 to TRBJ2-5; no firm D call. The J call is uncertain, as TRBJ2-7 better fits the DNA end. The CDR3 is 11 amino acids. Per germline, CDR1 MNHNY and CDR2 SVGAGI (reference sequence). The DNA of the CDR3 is TGTGCCAGCAGCCCAACTTACGAGCAGTACTTC. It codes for CASSPTYEQYF.

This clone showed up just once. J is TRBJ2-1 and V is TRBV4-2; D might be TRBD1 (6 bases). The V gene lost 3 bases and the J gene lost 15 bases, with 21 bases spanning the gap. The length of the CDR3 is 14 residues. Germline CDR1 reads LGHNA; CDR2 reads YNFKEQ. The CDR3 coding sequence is TGTGCCAGCAGCCACGACCGGGACACCCGAAGGCCGTTCTTC. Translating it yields CASSHDRDTRRPFF.

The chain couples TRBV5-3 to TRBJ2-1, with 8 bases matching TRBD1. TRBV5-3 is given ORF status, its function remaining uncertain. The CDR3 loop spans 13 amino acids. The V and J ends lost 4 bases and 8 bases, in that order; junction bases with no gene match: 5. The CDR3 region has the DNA TGTGCCAGAAGCCCAACAGGGGGGCATGAGCAGTTCTTC. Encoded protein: CARSPTGGHEQFF.

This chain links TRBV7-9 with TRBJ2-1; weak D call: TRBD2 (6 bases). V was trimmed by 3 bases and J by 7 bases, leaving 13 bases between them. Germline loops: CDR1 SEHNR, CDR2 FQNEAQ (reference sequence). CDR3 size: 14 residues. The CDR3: CASSFDTGVNEQFF. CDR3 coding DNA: TGTGCCAGCAGCTTCGATACGGGGGTGAATGAGCAGTTCTTC.

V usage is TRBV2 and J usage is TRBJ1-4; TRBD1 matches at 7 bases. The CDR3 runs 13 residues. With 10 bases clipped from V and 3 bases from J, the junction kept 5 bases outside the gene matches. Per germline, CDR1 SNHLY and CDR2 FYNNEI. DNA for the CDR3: TGTGCCACTAAGGGGGCGGCTAATGAAAAACTGTTTTTT. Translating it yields CATKGAANEKLFF.